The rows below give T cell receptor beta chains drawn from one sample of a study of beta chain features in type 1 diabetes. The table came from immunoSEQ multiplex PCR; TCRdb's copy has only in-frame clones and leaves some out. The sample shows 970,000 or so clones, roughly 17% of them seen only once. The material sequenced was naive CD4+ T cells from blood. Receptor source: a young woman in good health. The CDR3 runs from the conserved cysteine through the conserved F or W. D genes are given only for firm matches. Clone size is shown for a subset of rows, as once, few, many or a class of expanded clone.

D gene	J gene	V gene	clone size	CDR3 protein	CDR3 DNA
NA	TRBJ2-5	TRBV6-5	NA	CASSWGVGQETQYF	TGTGCCAGCAGTTGGGGAGTGGGCCAAGAGACCCAGTACTTC
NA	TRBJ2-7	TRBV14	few	CASSQSSYEQYF	TGTGCCAGCAGCCAGTCTAGTTACGAGCAGTACTTC
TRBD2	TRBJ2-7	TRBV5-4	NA	CASSLGGTSGSYEQYF	TGTGCCAGCAGCTTGGGAGGGACTAGCGGCTCCTACGAGCAGTACTTC
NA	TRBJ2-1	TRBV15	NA	CATSRDYVLTDEQFF	TGTGCCACCAGCAGAGATTATGTCCTTACAGATGAGCAGTTCTTC
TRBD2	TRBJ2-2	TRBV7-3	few	CASSFGRARNTGELFF	TGTGCCAGCAGCTTTGGGAGGGCCCGGAACACCGGGGAGCTGTTTTTT
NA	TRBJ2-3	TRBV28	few	CASTSNADTQYF	TGTGCCAGCACCTCCAACGCAGATACGCAGTATTTT
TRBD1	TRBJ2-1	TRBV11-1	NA	CASRPPGTGAYNEQFF	TGTGCCAGCAGACCCCCGGGGACAGGCGCCTACAATGAGCAGTTCTTC
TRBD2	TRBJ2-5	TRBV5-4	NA	CASSLAVAGYQETQYF	TGTGCCAGCAGCTTGGCCGTAGCGGGGTACCAAGAGACCCAGTACTTC
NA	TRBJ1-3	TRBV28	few	CASSFLGSSGNTIYF	TGTGCCAGCAGTTTCCTGGGGTCCTCTGGAAACACCATATATTTT
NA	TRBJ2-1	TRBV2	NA	CASTREGGPNEQFF	TGTGCCAGCACCAGGGAAGGAGGCCCCAATGAGCAGTTCTTC
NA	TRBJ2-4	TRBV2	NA	CASSDQGGTVAKNIQYF	TGTGCCAGCAGCGACCAGGGCGGTACCGTAGCCAAAAACATTCAGTACTTC
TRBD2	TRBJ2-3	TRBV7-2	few	CASSQAGGYTDTQYF	TGTGCCAGCAGCCAAGCGGGAGGGTACACAGATACGCAGTATTTT
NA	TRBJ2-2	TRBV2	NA	CASSGQNTGELFF	TGTGCCAGCAGTGGCCAGAACACCGGGGAGCTGTTTTTT
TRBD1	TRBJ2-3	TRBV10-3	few	CASRDRGTDTQYF	TGTGCCTCCCGGGACAGGGGCACAGATACGCAGTATTTT
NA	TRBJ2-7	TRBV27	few	CASSYLGGGSYEQYF	TGTGCCAGCAGTTACCTAGGGGGAGGGTCCTACGAGCAGTACTTC
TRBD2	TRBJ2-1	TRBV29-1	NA	CSVEEIAGLGGEQFF	TGCAGCGTTGAAGAGATAGCGGGATTGGGAGGGGAGCAGTTCTTC
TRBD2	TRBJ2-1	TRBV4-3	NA	CASSHQGTSGSYNEQFF	TGCGCCAGCAGCCACCAAGGGACTAGCGGATCCTACAATGAGCAGTTCTTC
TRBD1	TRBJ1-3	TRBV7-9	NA	CASSLAGGGGNTIYF	TGTGCCAGCAGCTTAGCAGGGGGCGGCGGAAACACCATATATTTT
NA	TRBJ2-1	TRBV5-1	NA	CASSRDRPYNEQFF	TGCGCCAGCAGCCGGGACCGACCCTACAATGAGCAGTTCTTC
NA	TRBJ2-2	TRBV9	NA	CASSVQGGAGELFF	TGTGCCAGCAGTGTACAGGGTGGGGCCGGGGAGCTGTTTTTT
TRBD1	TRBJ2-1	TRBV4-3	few	CASSQDLDRYNEQFF	TGCGCCAGCAGCCAAGATTTGGACAGGTACAATGAGCAGTTCTTC
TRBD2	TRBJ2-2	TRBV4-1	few	CASSHGLAGVGELFF	TGCGCCAGCAGCCACGGACTAGCGGGAGTCGGGGAGCTGTTTTTT
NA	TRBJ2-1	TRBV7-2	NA	CASSPVSGSEQFF	TGTGCCAGCAGCCCAGTGAGCGGGTCTGAGCAGTTCTTC
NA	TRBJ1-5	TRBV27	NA	CASSLSGGFQPQHF	TGTGCCAGCAGTTTATCGGGGGGATTTCAGCCCCAGCATTTT
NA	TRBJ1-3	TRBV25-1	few	CATSPSGNTIYF	TGTGCGACCTCCCCCTCTGGAAACACCATATATTTT
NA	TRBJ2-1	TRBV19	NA	CASSMRTNEQFF	TGTGCCAGTAGTATGAGGACCAATGAGCAGTTCTTC
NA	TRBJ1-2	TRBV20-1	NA	CSASSSYGYTF	TGCAGTGCTAGTTCTTCCTATGGCTACACCTTC
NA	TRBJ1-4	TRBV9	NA	CASSRGGANEKLFF	TGTGCCAGCAGCCGTGGGGGGGCTAATGAAAAACTGTTTTTT
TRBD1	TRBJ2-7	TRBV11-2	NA	CASSSSGQGYEQYF	TGTGCCAGCAGTTCCTCGGGACAGGGCTACGAGCAGTACTTC
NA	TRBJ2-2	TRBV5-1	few	CASSFSYTGELFF	TGCGCCAGCAGCTTTAGTTACACCGGGGAGCTGTTTTTT
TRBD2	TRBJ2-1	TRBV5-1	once	CASQSGNSYNEQFF	TGCGCCAGCCAAAGCGGGAACTCCTACAATGAGCAGTTCTTC
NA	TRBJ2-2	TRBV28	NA	CASSGPKGGRALFF	TGTGCCAGCAGTGGCCCAAAAGGGGGGAGGGCGCTGTTTTTT
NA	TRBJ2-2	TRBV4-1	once	CASSPLLRVEAGELFF	TGCGCCAGCAGCCCACTCCTCAGGGTAGAGGCCGGGGAGCTGTTTTTT
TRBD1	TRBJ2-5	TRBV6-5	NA	CASSYTGTGLGETQYF	TGTGCCAGCAGTTATACCGGGACAGGGTTAGGGGAGACCCAGTACTTC
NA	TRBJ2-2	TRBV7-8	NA	CASSSHIDPGPRGELFF	TGTGCCAGCAGCTCCCATATCGATCCGGGACCACGCGGGGAGCTGTTTTTC
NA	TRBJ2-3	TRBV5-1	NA	CASSLTGVGSTDTQYF	TGCGCCAGCAGCTTGACCGGGGTAGGGAGCACAGATACGCAGTATTTT
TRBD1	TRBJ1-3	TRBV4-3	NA	CASSQKDDAGTVGNTIYF	TGCGCCAGCAGCCAAAAGGATGACGCCGGGACAGTTGGAAACACCATATATTTT
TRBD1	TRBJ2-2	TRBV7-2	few	CASSLGGTANTGELFF	TGTGCCAGCAGCTTAGGAGGGACAGCGAACACCGGGGAGCTGTTTTTT
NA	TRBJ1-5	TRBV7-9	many	CASSFWPQHF	TGTGCCAGCAGCTTTTGGCCCCAGCATTTT
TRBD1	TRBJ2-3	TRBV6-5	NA	CASSSRGLSTDTQYF	TGTGCCAGCAGTTCAAGGGGGCTGAGCACAGATACGCAGTATTTT
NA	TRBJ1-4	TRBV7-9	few	CASSNYATNEKLFF	TGTGCCAGCAGCAATTATGCAACTAATGAAAAACTGTTTTTT
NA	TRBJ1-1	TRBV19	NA	CASSMEVGREAFF	TGTGCCAGTAGTATGGAGGTCGGTCGTGAAGCTTTCTTT
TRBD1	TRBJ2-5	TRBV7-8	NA	CASSPTRTGAQTQYF	TGTGCCAGCAGCCCAACTCGGACAGGGGCGCAAACCCAGTACTTC